A selection of T cell receptor beta chains follows, all from one sample in a study of T cell responses to AZD1222 COVID-19 vaccine. This table comes from immunoSEQ multiplex PCR, and its TCRdb copy is limited to in-frame clones, with some not included. The sample contains roughly 150,000 clones, 80% to 95% of which appear only once. Sequences were derived from peripheral blood, sampled on day 0 of AZD1222 vaccination. The receptors were sampled from an adult in good health. CDR3s leave out the opening cysteine and the closing phenylalanine or tryptophan. The D gene is left open where the match is weak.

d_call: -
j_call: TRBJ1-2
v_call: TRBV11-2
cdr3_aa: ASSSWTDGYT

d_call: TRBD1
j_call: TRBJ1-2
v_call: TRBV7-9
cdr3_aa: ASSLTGGNNYGYT

d_call: -
j_call: TRBJ1-4
v_call: TRBV7-7
cdr3_aa: ASSLASLAARSNEKLF

d_call: TRBD1
j_call: TRBJ1-4
v_call: TRBV19
cdr3_aa: ASSAQGARNEKLF

d_call: TRBD2
j_call: TRBJ2-1
v_call: TRBV4-2
cdr3_aa: ASSQRTSGGNYNEQF

d_call: -
j_call: TRBJ1-2
v_call: TRBV11-2
cdr3_aa: ASSLEVFAMGAYGYT

d_call: -
j_call: TRBJ1-1
v_call: TRBV5-1
cdr3_aa: ASSLVSGERIVF

d_call: -
j_call: TRBJ1-1
v_call: TRBV30
cdr3_aa: ALGREMNTEAF

d_call: -
j_call: TRBJ2-3
v_call: TRBV7-7
cdr3_aa: ASSLGGVTDTQY

d_call: TRBD1
j_call: TRBJ2-2
v_call: TRBV9
cdr3_aa: ASSVAQGAPGELF

d_call: -
j_call: TRBJ2-2
v_call: TRBV18
cdr3_aa: ASSPDRSNTGELF

d_call: -
j_call: TRBJ1-3
v_call: TRBV3-1/TRBV3-2
cdr3_aa: ASSHSMGRNTIY

d_call: -
j_call: TRBJ2-7
v_call: TRBV18
cdr3_aa: ASSPPGPVPYEQY

d_call: -
j_call: TRBJ1-6
v_call: TRBV3-1/TRBV3-2
cdr3_aa: ASSHYGAGNSPLH

d_call: TRBD1
j_call: TRBJ1-2
v_call: TRBV6-4
cdr3_aa: ASRPGQGYGYT

d_call: TRBD1
j_call: TRBJ2-7
v_call: TRBV27
cdr3_aa: ASSRDRGLGEQY

d_call: TRBD2
j_call: TRBJ2-1
v_call: TRBV2
cdr3_aa: ASSPLAAGGEQF

d_call: TRBD1
j_call: TRBJ1-1
v_call: TRBV27
cdr3_aa: ASSLYPGGDEAF

d_call: -
j_call: TRBJ1-2
v_call: TRBV5-1
cdr3_aa: ASSLHGGTNYGYT

d_call: TRBD1
j_call: TRBJ1-4
v_call: TRBV7-2
cdr3_aa: ASSLRPTGRLF

d_call: -
j_call: TRBJ2-3
v_call: TRBV9
cdr3_aa: ASSPEPGGTQY

d_call: -
j_call: TRBJ1-4
v_call: TRBV30
cdr3_aa: AWRLSGRPGKLF

d_call: TRBD2
j_call: TRBJ2-2
v_call: TRBV5-1
cdr3_aa: ASSLDGRETGELF

d_call: -
j_call: TRBJ1-6
v_call: TRBV2
cdr3_aa: ASMGETVSPLH

d_call: TRBD2
j_call: TRBJ2-4
v_call: TRBV5-8
cdr3_aa: ASSSGGGGRIRNIQY

d_call: -
j_call: TRBJ2-1
v_call: TRBV7-9
cdr3_aa: ASKAGSYNEQF

d_call: TRBD1
j_call: TRBJ1-5
v_call: TRBV7-8
cdr3_aa: ASSLAAGQGYIQPQH

d_call: TRBD1
j_call: TRBJ2-7
v_call: TRBV7-3
cdr3_aa: ASSPHRGSHEQY

d_call: -
j_call: TRBJ2-5
v_call: TRBV7-3
cdr3_aa: ASSLRMSGTQY

d_call: TRBD1
j_call: TRBJ1-2
v_call: TRBV11-2
cdr3_aa: ASSFRPQGTRGYT

d_call: -
j_call: TRBJ2-3
v_call: TRBV12-1
cdr3_aa: ASSLGATNTQY

d_call: -
j_call: TRBJ1-1
v_call: TRBV18
cdr3_aa: ASSREGEATEAF

d_call: -
j_call: TRBJ1-1
v_call: TRBV7-9
cdr3_aa: ASSLEFEAF

d_call: -
j_call: TRBJ1-2
v_call: TRBV3-1/TRBV3-2
cdr3_aa: ASSPGQVYGYT

d_call: TRBD1
j_call: TRBJ1-6
v_call: TRBV4-1
cdr3_aa: ASSRTDRENSPLH

d_call: -
j_call: TRBJ1-2
v_call: TRBV16
cdr3_aa: ASSQGTAADYGYT

d_call: TRBD1
j_call: TRBJ1-1
v_call: TRBV6-2/TRBV6-3
cdr3_aa: ASSYVPTGDTEAF

d_call: -
j_call: TRBJ2-5
v_call: TRBV29-1
cdr3_aa: SVAGRYQETQY

d_call: -
j_call: TRBJ2-7
v_call: TRBV7-8
cdr3_aa: ASSLLRYEQY

d_call: -
j_call: TRBJ1-2
v_call: TRBV3-1/TRBV3-2
cdr3_aa: ASSQGTLLYGYT